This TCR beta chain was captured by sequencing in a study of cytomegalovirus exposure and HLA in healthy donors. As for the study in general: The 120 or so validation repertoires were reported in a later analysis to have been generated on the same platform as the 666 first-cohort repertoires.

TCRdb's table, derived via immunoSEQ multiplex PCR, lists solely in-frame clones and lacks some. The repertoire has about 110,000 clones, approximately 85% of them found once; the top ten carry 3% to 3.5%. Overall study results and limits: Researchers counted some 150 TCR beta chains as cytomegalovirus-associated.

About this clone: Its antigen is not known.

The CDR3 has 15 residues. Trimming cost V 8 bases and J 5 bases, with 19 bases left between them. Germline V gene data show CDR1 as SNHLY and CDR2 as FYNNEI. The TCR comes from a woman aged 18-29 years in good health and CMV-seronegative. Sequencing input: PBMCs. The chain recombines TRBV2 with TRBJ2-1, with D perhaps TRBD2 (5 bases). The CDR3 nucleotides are TGTGCCAGCGCCCCGGGATCCTCGCTGAACAATGAGCAGTTCTTC. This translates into CASAPGSSLNNEQFF.